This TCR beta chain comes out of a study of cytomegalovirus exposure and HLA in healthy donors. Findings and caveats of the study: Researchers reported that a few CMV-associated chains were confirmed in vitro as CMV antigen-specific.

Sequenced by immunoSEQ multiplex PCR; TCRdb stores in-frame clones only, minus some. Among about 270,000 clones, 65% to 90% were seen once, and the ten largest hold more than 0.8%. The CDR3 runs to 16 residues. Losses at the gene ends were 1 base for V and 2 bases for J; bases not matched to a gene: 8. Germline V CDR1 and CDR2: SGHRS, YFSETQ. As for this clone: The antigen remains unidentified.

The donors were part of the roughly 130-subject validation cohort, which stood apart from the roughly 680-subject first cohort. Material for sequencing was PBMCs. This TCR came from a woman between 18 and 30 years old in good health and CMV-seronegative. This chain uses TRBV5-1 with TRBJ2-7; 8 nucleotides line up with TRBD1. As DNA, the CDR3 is TGCGCCAGCAGCTTGACCGGACAGGGCGGCACCTACGAGCAGTACTTC. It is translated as CASSLTGQGGTYEQYF.